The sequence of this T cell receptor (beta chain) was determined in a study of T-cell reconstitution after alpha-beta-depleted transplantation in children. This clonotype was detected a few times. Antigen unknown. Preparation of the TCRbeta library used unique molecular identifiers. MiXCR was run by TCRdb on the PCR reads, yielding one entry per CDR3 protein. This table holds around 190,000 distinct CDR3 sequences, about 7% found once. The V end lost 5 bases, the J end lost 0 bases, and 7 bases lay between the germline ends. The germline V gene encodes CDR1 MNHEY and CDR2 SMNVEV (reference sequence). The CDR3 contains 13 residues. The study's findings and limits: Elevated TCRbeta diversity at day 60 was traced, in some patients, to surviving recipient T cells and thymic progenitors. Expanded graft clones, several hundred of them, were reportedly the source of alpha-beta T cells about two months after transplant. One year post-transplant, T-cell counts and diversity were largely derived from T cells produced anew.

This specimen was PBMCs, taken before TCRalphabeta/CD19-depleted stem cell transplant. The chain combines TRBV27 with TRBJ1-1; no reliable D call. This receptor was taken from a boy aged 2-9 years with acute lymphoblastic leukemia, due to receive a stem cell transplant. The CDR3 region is CASSLLLNTEAFF. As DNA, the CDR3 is TGTGCCAGCAGTCTTCTTCTGAACACTGAAGCTTTCTTT.